This TCR beta chain was identified in a study of T cells in Graves' hyperthyroidism and ophthalmopathy. The investigators amplified TCR beta CDR3 regions from RNA transcripts. HTBI primers drove first-round RT-PCR of the TCR CDR3. TCRdb reanalysed the multiplex PCR reads using MiXCR and keeps one entry per CDR3 protein. This table has about 690,000 distinct CDR3 sequences, 15% to 20% appearing once. The CDR3 contains 12 residues. Trimming shortened V by 2 bases and J by 7 bases, and 6 bases separated the two germline ends. The germline gives CDR1 SNHLY, CDR2 FYNNEI. In its sample, this clonotype was seen many times.

Specimen: blood. The clonotype comes from a man in his forties or fifties with Graves' hyperthyroidism. The chain joins TRBV2 to TRBJ2-1; D uncertain. The CDR3 DNA sequence: TGTGCCAGCAGTGAAATGGAGAATGAGCAGTTCTTC. This gives the protein CASSEMENEQFF.